This T cell receptor (beta chain) is drawn from a study of CD8 T cells in ankylosing spondylitis. TCRdb itself ran the 5' RACE reads through MiXCR, one entry per CDR3 protein. The sample includes about 200,000 distinct CDR3 sequences, around 13% seen only once; the top ten take 16%. J gave up 3 bases and V 8 bases, and 4 bases lay outside the gene matches. Germline CDR1 is SEHNR and CDR2 is FQNEAQ (reference sequence). The CDR3 loop spans 13 amino acids. Material for sequencing was blood, either unsorted or a sorted T cell fraction (not recorded which). The origin of this receptor is a male donor with ankylosing spondylitis or in good health (not recorded which). The chain uses TRBV7-9 and TRBJ1-3; the match to TRBD1 covers 7 bases. The CDR3 DNA sequence: TGTGCCAGCGAGGGGGCGTTTGGAAACACCATATATTTT. This encodes CASEGAFGNTIYF. Combining the CDR3 with reference TRBV7-9 and TRBJ1-3 gives the whole variable domain DTGVSQNPRHKITKRGQNVTFRCDPISEHNRLYWYRQTLGQGPEFLTYFQNEAQLEKSRLLSDRFSAERPKGSFSTLEIQRTEQGDSAMYLCASEGAFGNTIYFGEGSWLTVV.